This T cell receptor (beta chain) derives from a study of cytomegalovirus exposure and HLA in healthy donors. Use of 60 Vbeta and 13 Jbeta primers characterized the PCR. Repertoires were generated with immunoSEQ multiplex PCR, while TCRdb's copy carries only in-frame clones and drops some. The sample lists around 170,000 clones, roughly 80% seen once, with about 1.5% in the top ten. The length of the CDR3 is 15 residues. The germline CDR1 and CDR2 sequences are LGHNT and FRNRAP. This sequence was found in a male donor in good health and CMV-seronegative. Sequences were obtained from PBMCs. The chain uses TRBV12-5 and TRBJ2-5; TRBD2 might be the D (6 bases). The J call may not be correct, given that the DNA end is closer to TRBJ2-7. The CDR3 is CASGLLRTTPYEQYF. The CDR3 region has the DNA TGTGCTAGTGGTTTGCTCCGGACTACGCCCTACGAGCAGTACTTC.